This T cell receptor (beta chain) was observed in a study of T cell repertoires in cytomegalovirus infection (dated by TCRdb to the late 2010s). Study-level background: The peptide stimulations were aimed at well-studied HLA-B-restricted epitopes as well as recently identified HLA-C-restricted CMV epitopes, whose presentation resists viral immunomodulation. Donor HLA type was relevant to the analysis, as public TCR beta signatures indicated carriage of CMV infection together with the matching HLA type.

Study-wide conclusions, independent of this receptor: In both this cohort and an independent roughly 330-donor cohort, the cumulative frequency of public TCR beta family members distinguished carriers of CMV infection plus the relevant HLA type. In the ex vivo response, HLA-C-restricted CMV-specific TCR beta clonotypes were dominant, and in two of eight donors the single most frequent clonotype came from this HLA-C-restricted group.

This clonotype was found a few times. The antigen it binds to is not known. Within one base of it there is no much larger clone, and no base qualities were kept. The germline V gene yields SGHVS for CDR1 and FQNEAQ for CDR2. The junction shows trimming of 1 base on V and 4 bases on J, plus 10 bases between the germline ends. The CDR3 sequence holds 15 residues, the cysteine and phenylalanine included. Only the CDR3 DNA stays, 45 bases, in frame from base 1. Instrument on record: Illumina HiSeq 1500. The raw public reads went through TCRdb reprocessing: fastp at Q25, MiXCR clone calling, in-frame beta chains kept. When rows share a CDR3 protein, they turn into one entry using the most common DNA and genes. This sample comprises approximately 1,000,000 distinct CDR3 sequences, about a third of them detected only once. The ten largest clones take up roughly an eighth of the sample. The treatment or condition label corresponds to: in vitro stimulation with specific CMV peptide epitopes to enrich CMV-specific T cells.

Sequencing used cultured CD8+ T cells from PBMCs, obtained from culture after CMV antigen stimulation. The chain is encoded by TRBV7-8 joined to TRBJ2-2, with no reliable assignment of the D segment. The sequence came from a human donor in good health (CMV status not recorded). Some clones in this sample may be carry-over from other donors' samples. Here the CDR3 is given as CASSLELSLTGELFF. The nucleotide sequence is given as TGTGCCAGCAGCTTAGAGCTTAGCCTCACCGGGGAGCTGTTTTTT.